Given below is one T cell receptor (beta chain) in context. As yet, its antigen is unknown. TCRdb reassembled clones from the PCR reads with MiXCR. The sample shows 30,000 to 40,000 clones, 35% to 45% of them seen only once. These data originate in a study of metastatic and nonmetastatic thyroid tumors. About the study: Repertoires were compared across blood and tumor or nodule tissue from malignant and benign thyroid patients. Study conclusions and caveats: In blood and tumor, TCR beta diversity was reportedly significantly higher in malignant thyroid tumors than in benign nodules.

V lost 8 bases, J lost 8 bases, and 6 bases lay in between. The CDR3 loop spans 10 amino acids. Germline assignment: CDR1 WSHSY and CDR2 SAAADI. Prior to thyroid surgery, none of the patients had received any treatment. The sequenced sample consisted of tumor tissue. The receptor comes from a female donor with papillary thyroid cancer or a benign thyroid nodule (not recorded which). Some clones in this sample may be carry-over from other donors' samples. This chain links TRBV10-2 with TRBJ1-4, with D hard to call. CDR3 in amino acids: CASYGEKLFF. DNA of the CDR3: TGCGCCAGCTACGGAGAAAAACTGTTTTTT.